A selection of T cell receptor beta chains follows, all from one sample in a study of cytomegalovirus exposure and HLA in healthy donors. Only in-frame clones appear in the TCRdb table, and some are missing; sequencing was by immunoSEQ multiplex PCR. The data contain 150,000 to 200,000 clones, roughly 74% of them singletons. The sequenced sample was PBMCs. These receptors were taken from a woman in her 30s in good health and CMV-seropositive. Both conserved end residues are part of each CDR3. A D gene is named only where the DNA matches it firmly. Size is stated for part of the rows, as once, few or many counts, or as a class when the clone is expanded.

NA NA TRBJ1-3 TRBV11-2 CASSLTGFWNTIYF TGTGCCAGCAGCTTAACAGGGTTTTGGAACACCATATATTTT
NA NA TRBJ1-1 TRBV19 CATLLNTEAFF TGTGCCACCCTTTTGAACACTGAAGCTTTCTTT
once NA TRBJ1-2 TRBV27 CASSSGVWYGYTF TGTGCCAGCAGTTCAGGGGTTTGGTATGGCTACACCTTC
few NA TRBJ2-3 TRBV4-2 CASSQVGISSDTQYF TGTGCCAGCAGCCAAGTGGGCATCAGCTCAGATACGCAGTATTTT
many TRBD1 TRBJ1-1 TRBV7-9 CASSLARDRGLDTEAFF TGTGCCAGCAGCTTAGCGCGGGACAGGGGGCTGGACACTGAAGCTTTCTTT
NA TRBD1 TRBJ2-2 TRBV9 CASSGRDRANTGELFF TGTGCCAGCAGCGGCCGGGACAGGGCTAACACCGGGGAGCTGTTTTTT
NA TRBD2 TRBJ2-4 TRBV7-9 CASSLWREDIQYF TGTGCCAGCAGCTTATGGCGGGAGGACATTCAGTACTTC
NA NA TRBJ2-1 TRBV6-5 CASSYPDSYNGQFF TGTGCCAGCAGTTATCCCGACAGCTACAATGGGCAGTTCTTC
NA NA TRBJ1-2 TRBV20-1 CSARADYGYTF TGCAGTGCTAGGGCGGACTATGGCTACACCTTC
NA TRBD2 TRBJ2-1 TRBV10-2 CASSLAGGRDEQFF TGCGCCAGCTCACTAGCGGGAGGGAGAGATGAGCAGTTCTTC
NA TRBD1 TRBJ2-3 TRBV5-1 CASSPRQGPYTQYF TGCGCCAGCAGCCCCAGACAGGGACCCTATACGCAGTATTTT
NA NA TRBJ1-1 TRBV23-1 CASSRGLTEAFF TGCGCCAGCAGCAGGGGCTTGACTGAAGCTTTCTTT
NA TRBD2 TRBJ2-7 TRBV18 CASSPRGGLYEQYF TGTGCCAGCTCACCTCGCGGGGGGCTCTACGAGCAGTACTTC
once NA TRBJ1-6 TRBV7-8 CASSYRVSSLDSPLHF TGTGCCAGCAGTTACAGGGTTTCTTCTTTAGATTCACCCCTCCACTTT
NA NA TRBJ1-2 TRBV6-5 CASSRRDPLYGYTF TGTGCCAGCAGTCGCAGGGATCCCCTCTATGGCTACACCTTC
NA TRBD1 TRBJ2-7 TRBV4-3 CASSQGAGTGSSYEQYF TGCGCCAGCAGCCAAGGCGCCGGGACAGGTTCCTCCTACGAGCAGTACTTC
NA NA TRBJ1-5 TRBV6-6 CASSYPIQPQHF TGTGCCAGCAGTTACCCCATTCAGCCCCAGCATTTT
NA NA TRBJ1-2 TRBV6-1 CASTRTVYYGYTF TGTGCCAGCACCCGGACAGTCTACTATGGCTACACCTTC
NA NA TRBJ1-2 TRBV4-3 CASSQEAGGNTHGYTF TGCGCCAGCAGCCAAGAGGCGGGGGGCAATACCCATGGCTACACCTTC
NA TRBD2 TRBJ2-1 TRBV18 CASSIRAGLAGFDNEQFF TGTGCCAGCTCCATCCGGGCTGGACTAGCGGGATTTGACAATGAGCAGTTCTTC
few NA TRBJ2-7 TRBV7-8 CASSSEGRSYEQYF TGTGCCAGCAGCTCCGAGGGGAGGTCCTACGAGCAGTACTTC
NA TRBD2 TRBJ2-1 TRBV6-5 CASRPGLAGVTEQFF TGTGCCAGCAGGCCCGGACTAGCGGGGGTCACTGAGCAGTTCTTC
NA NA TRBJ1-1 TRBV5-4 CASSLGGRGNTEAFF TGTGCCAGCAGCTTGGGGGGAAGGGGCAACACTGAAGCTTTCTTT
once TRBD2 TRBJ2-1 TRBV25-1 CASSGYRGGRYNEQFF TGTGCCAGCAGTGGGTATCGGGGGGGCCGGTACAATGAGCAGTTCTTC
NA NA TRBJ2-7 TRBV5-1 CASSHGTPEQYF TGCGCCAGCAGCCACGGGACTCCCGAGCAGTACTTC
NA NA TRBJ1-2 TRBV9 CASSVSVRDGYTF TGTGCCAGCAGCGTATCTGTCAGGGATGGCTACACCTTC
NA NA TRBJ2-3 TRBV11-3 CASSPTGGDTQYF TGTGCCAGCAGCCCGACAGGAGGAGATACGCAGTATTTT
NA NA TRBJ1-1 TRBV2 CASSVQEWPEAFF TGTGCCAGCAGTGTACAGGAATGGCCTGAAGCTTTCTTT
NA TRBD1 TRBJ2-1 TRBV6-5 CASRVNRDSYNEQFF TGTGCCAGCAGAGTAAACCGGGACAGCTACAATGAGCAGTTCTTC
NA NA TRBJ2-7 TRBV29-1 CSVNPGRGLVQYF TGCAGCGTAAACCCGGGCAGGGGATTAGTGCAGTACTTC
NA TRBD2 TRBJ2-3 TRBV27 CASSLKRGNTDTQYF TGTGCCAGCAGTTTAAAGCGGGGGAACACAGATACGCAGTATTTT
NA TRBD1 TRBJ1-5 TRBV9 CASRGQVNNQPQHF TGTGCCAGCAGGGGACAGGTTAACAATCAGCCCCAGCATTTT
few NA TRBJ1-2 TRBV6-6 CASSRGDYGYTF TGTGCCAGCAGTCGGGGGGACTATGGCTACACCTTC
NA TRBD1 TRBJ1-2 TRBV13 CASSLALGQGTFAYGYTF TGTGCCAGCAGCTTGGCCCTTGGACAGGGGACCTTCGCCTATGGCTACACCTTC
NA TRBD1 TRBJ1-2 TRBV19 CASSIGTGINYGYTF TGTGCCAGTAGTATAGGGACAGGCATTAACTATGGCTACACCTTC
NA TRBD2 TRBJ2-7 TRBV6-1 CASSATSVEQYF TGTGCCAGCAGTGCCACTAGCGTAGAGCAGTACTTC
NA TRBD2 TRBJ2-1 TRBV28 CASGSGNNNEQFF TGTGCCAGTGGTAGCGGGAATAACAATGAGCAGTTCTTC
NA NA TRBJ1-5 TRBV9 CASSLGGDGTNQPQHF TGTGCCAGCAGCCTTGGGGGGGACGGGACCAATCAGCCCCAGCATTTT
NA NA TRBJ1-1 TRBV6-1 CASTENRGGNTEAFF TGTGCCAGCACCGAGAATAGAGGAGGCAACACTGAAGCTTTCTTT
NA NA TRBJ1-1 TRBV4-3 CASSQGDSRTEAFF TGCGCCAGCAGCCAAGGGGACTCTCGAACTGAAGCTTTCTTT
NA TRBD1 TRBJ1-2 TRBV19 CASSRQGAGYGYTF TGTGCCAGTAGTAGACAGGGGGCCGGCTATGGCTACACCTTC
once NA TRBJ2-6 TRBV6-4 CASSDSRGYGANVLTF TGTGCCAGCAGTGACTCTAGGGGGTATGGGGCCAACGTCCTGACTTTC
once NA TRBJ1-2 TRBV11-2 CASSLEGTRGNYGYTF TGTGCCAGCAGCTTAGAAGGGACTAGGGGTAACTATGGCTACACCTTC
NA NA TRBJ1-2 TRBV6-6 CASSLTRGGKGYGYTF TGTGCCAGCAGTTTAACTCGAGGAGGGAAGGGCTATGGCTACACCTTC
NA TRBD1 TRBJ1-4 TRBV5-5 CASSFGTGQKLFF TGTGCCAGCAGCTTTGGGACAGGGCAAAAACTGTTTTTT
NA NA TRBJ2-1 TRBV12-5 CASTQNGGIVSEQFF TGTGCTAGTACCCAAAACGGGGGAATAGTATCCGAGCAGTTCTTC
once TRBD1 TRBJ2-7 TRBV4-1 CASSQMGQGAYEQYF TGCGCCAGCAGCCAAATGGGACAGGGGGCCTACGAGCAGTACTTC
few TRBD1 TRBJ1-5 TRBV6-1 CASSGTGLNQPQHF TGTGCCAGCAGCGGGACAGGCCTCAATCAGCCCCAGCATTTT
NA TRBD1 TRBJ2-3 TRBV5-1 CASTRDRATDTQYF TGCGCCAGCACCCGGGACAGGGCCACAGATACGCAGTATTTT
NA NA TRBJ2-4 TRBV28 CASSLTGAKNIQYF TGTGCCAGCAGTTTAACCGGGGCCAAAAACATTCAGTACTTC
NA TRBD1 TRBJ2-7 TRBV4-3 CASSQSDRGFSEQYF TGCGCCAGCAGCCAGAGTGACAGGGGGTTCAGCGAGCAGTACTTC
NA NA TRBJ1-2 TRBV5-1 CASSLAGYGYTF TGCGCCAGCAGCTTGGCAGGGTATGGCTACACCTTC
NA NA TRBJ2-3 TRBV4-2 CASSQGGDLTQYF TGTGCCAGCAGCCAAGGGGGGGACCTTACGCAGTATTTT
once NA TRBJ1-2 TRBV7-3 CASSLSPGQGYTF TGTGCCAGCAGCTTATCTCCAGGGCAAGGCTACACCTTC
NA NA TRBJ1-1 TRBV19 CASSYGTEAFF TGTGCCAGTAGTTACGGTACTGAAGCTTTCTTT
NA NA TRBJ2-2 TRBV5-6 CASSSRVTGELFF TGTGCCAGCAGCTCCCGGGTGACCGGGGAGCTGTTTTTT
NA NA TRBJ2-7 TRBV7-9 CASSLQDWLTEQYF TGTGCCAGCAGCTTACAGGACTGGCTCACCGAGCAGTACTTC
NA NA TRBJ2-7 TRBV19 CASSRGQNYEQYF TGTGCCAGTAGTAGAGGACAGAACTACGAGCAGTACTTC